Each of the 14 T cell receptor beta chains below was sequenced from the same sample in a study of T cells in Graves' hyperthyroidism and ophthalmopathy. Amplified TCR beta CDR3 regions came from RNA transcripts. Initially, a first-round RT-PCR of the TCR CDR3 employed the HTBI primer set. One entry per CDR3 protein results from TCRdb running MiXCR on the multiplex PCR reads. The table shows around 400,000 distinct CDR3 sequences, with less than 15% occurring only once. The sample was blood. These receptors were obtained from a woman between 18 and 29 years old with Graves' hyperthyroidism.

This clonotype was seen many times. This CDR3 is CSVHRDRVLDTQYF. The CDR3 DNA follows: TGCAGCGTGCACCGGGACAGGGTCCTGGATACGCAGTATTTT. The chain is built from TRBV29-1 and TRBJ2-3; 9 bases match TRBD1. This CDR3 spans 14 amino acids. Trimming cost V 6 bases and J 6 bases; bases outside gene matches: 10. Germline CDR1 is SQVTM and CDR2 is ANQGSEA.

This clonotype occurred many times. The V gene is TRBV20-1, the J gene TRBJ2-3; TRBD1 matches 7 bases. Trimming cost V 3 bases and J 2 bases; bases outside gene matches: 8. From germline, CDR1 is DFQATT and CDR2 SNEGSKA (reference sequence). The CDR3 length is 15 residues. CDR3: CSARAPTGNTDTQYF. Written as DNA, the CDR3 is TGCAGTGCTAGGGCCCCGACAGGGAACACAGATACGCAGTATTTT.

Note on this clonotype: Possible read error: a much larger clone is one base away. V gene TRBV6-5 combines with J gene TRBJ2-7; a weak D match, TRBD1 (6 bases). The V end lost 2 bases, the J end lost 2 bases, and 10 bases lay between the germline ends. Per germline, CDR1 MNHEY and CDR2 SVGAGI. CDR3 size: 14 residues. CDR3 loop: CASSYRDNAYEQYF. In DNA, the CDR3 is TGTGCCAGCAGTTACCGGGACAACGCCTACGAGCAGTACTTC.

The table lists this clonotype with a few counts. This CDR3 reads CASSQGGAGERNQPQHF. CDR3 nucleotide sequence: TGCGCCAGCAGCCAAGGAGGTGCGGGGGAGAGGAATCAGCCCCAGCATTTT. The chain has TRBV4-1 and TRBJ1-5, with D possibly being TRBD1 (5 bases). V gave up 1 base and J gave up 4 bases, with 17 bases separating them. CDR3 length: 17 residues. Germline V lookup: CDR1 MGHRA, CDR2 YSYEKL.

This clonotype was detected many times. As DNA, the CDR3 is TGTGCCAGCAGTTACCAAGGAGCTGACGAAGCTTTCTTT. Amino acids: CASSYQGADEAFF. The rearrangement joins TRBV6-5 to TRBJ1-1; D not resolved. V lost 2 bases and J 8 bases, leaving 12 bases between the germline ends. Germline V gene sequence: CDR1 MNHEY, CDR2 SVGAGI. The CDR3 is 13 amino acids.

The sample holds many counts of this clonotype. The chain employs TRBV30 and TRBJ2-7, with D maybe TRBD2 (5 bases). The V end was cut by 2 bases, the J end by 0 bases, with 11 bases between. The CDR3 extends over 14 amino acids. The germline V gene encodes CDR1 GTSNPN and CDR2 SVGIG (reference sequence). The CDR3 region has the DNA TGTGCCTGGAGTATGGACTCCTTCTCCTACGAGCAGTACTTC. Amino acid sequence: CAWSMDSFSYEQYF.

The CDR3 region is CASSHGQVANTGELFF. CDR3 DNA: TGTGCCAGCAGCCACGGACAGGTCGCGAACACCGGGGAGCTGTTTTTT. This chain uses TRBV4-2 with TRBJ2-2; 7 bases fit TRBD1. The CDR3 length is 16 residues. Germline CDR1 reads LGHNA; CDR2 reads YNFKEQ. J was trimmed by 0 bases and V by 3 bases; bases with no gene match: 4.

As concerns this clonotype: One base away lies a much larger clone, so this may be a sequencing read error. The chain joins TRBV10-3 to TRBJ2-3; D gene unclear. The CDR3 length is 11 residues. Per germline, CDR1 ENHRY and CDR2 SYGVKD. Trimming removed 6 bases at V and 2 bases at J, with 3 bases between. CDR3 sequence reads: CAISYTDTQYF. Written as DNA, the CDR3 is TGTGCCATCAGCTACACAGATACGCAGTATTTT.

In this sample, this clonotype turned up many times. The V and J genes are TRBV2 and TRBJ1-2; no definite D call. Germline V gene sequence: CDR1 SNHLY, CDR2 FYNNEI. This CDR3 is built from 17 residues. V was trimmed by 0 bases and J by 0 bases, leaving 14 bases between them. CDR3 in amino acids: CASSEASGIQANYGYTF. The CDR3 DNA follows: TGTGCCAGCAGTGAAGCTTCGGGGATTCAAGCTAACTATGGCTACACCTTC.

As concerns this clonotype: One base away lies a much larger clone, so this may be a sequencing read error. The chain links TRBV6-2 or TRBV6-3 to TRBJ2-7, with D uncertain. The CDR3 consists of 14 residues. The V gene's germline CDR1 is MNHEY and CDR2 SVGEGT. Written as DNA, the CDR3 is TGTGCCAGCAGTTATACCCAAGCCTCCTACGAGCGGTACTTC. Translating gives CASSYTQASYERYF.

The sample holds many counts of this clonotype. The V gene is TRBV20-1, the J gene TRBJ2-3; D is perhaps TRBD1 (5 bases). The CDR3 totals 13 residues. V shed 4 bases and J shed 4 bases, with 12 bases lying between them. From germline, CDR1 is DFQATT and CDR2 SNEGSKA (reference sequence). The DNA for the CDR3 is TGCAGTGCTAAACAGGAAATCGCAGATACGCAGTATTTT. Its protein is CSAKQEIADTQYF.

The sample holds many counts of this clonotype. The chain recombines TRBV29-1 with TRBJ2-7; D not certain. From germline, CDR1 is SQVTM and CDR2 ANQGSEA. This CDR3 comprises 13 residues. Trimming cost V 3 bases and J 4 bases, with 13 bases left between them. CDR3 bases: TGCAGCGTTGAGACCCTCGACAAGTACGAGCAGTACTTC. Its translation: CSVETLDKYEQYF.

This clonotype was detected many times. CDR3 sequence reads: CASSNRGSPYEQYF. For the CDR3, the DNA is TGTGCCAGCAGTAACAGGGGGTCCCCCTACGAGCAGTACTTC. The chain combines TRBV28 with TRBJ2-7, with 8 bases identical to TRBD1. V dropped 5 bases and J dropped 2; count of bases not matched to a gene: 5. Per germline, CDR1 MDHEN and CDR2 SYDVKM. The CDR3 runs 14 residues.

The rearrangement uses TRBV7-2 and TRBJ1-2, with D possibly TRBD1 on 5 matching bases. V lost 2 bases and J lost 0, with 13 bases in between. The CDR3 covers 16 residues. Germline lookup yields CDR1 SGHTA and CDR2 FQGNSA. CDR3 in DNA: TGTGCCAGCAGCTTAACCGGGACGACTCCTAACTATGGCTACACCTTC. Translation: CASSLTGTTPNYGYTF.